This T cell receptor beta chain is from a study of PD-1 blockade in classical Hodgkin lymphoma. Study results and caveats: Baseline TCR diversity was reportedly lower in newly diagnosed patients than in healthy donors. It was reported as lower still in relapsed/refractory patients. Baseline diversity resembling that of newly diagnosed patients was seen in complete responders. Diversity in CD4+ TCRs, unlike that measured in CD8+ TCRs, had risen significantly by C4D1. Patients with an early start, nivolumab under 1 year after ASCT, were excluded.

TCRdb's table, derived via immunoSEQ multiplex PCR, lists solely in-frame clones and lacks some. The repertoire holds some 95,000 clones, with 90% as singletons. This CDR3 has 14 amino acids. V lost 0 bases, J lost 1 base, and 0 bases stayed unmatched. Germline V CDR1 and CDR2: MNHEY, SMNVEV (reference sequence). To note about this clone: Antigen specificity is unknown.

Time point specified: cycle 4 day 1 (C4D1), after five to seven weeks of nivolumab. All patients relapsed after autologous stem cell transplantation, and brentuximab vedotin exposure varied. V usage is TRBV27 and J usage is TRBJ2-7, with 7 positions matching TRBD1. The TCR sequence derives from a human donor with classical Hodgkin lymphoma. The starting material was peripheral blood mononuclear cells (PBMCs), obtained before the fourth cycle of nivolumab. Written as DNA, the CDR3 is TGTGCCAGCAGTTTATCGGACAGGTCCTACGAGCAGTACTTC. Translated, it gives CASSLSDRSYEQYF.